Listed here is a single T cell receptor beta chain. Its antigen is unidentified. This specimen comes from a study of blood T cells in healthy people across ages. With a J-beta primer mix and a sample-barcoded 5' primer, a second PCR ran about 6 to 11 cycles. MiXCR was run by TCRdb on the 5' RACE reads, yielding one entry per CDR3 protein. The sample has about 780,000 distinct CDR3 sequences; around 50% are singletons. Extractions gave at least 6 micrograms of total RNA per sample. The CDR3 length is 15 residues. Per the germline V gene, CDR1 is MGHDK and CDR2 is SYGVNS. After removal of 7 bases from V and 3 bases from J, the junction contained 9 bases not matched to a gene. The study, taken as a whole, reports: In these data, TCR beta diversity tracked strongly with naive T cell percentage. Shifts in expanded clonotypes may have been confounded by donor CMV status, which was unknown. Calculation of diversity from one million T cells yielded estimates considered to be underestimates.

The chain uses TRBV25-1 and TRBJ2-5, with 9 positions matching TRBD2. This TCR came from a man older than 75 in good health. The sample consisted of blood. The chain's CDR3 is CASNQAGGPKETQYF. CDR3 sequence (DNA): TGTGCCAGCAACCAAGCGGGAGGACCAAAAGAGACCCAGTACTTC.